This TCR beta chain was captured in a study of blood T cells in healthy people across ages. Study at large: The capture of about one barcoded beta molecule per two T cells was achieved by template switching.

V lost 6 bases and J lost 7; bases outside the gene matches: 18. CDR3 length: 16 amino acids. CDR1 and CDR2 from the germline V gene are MDHEN and SYDVKM. Study-wide points: Greater diversity and more naive CD4+ cells were seen in long-lived donors than in aged donors.

A second PCR, run for 7 to 11 cycles, used a sample-barcoded 5' primer plus a J-beta primer mix. Tags on each cDNA molecule came from a template-switch adaptor with 12 random nucleotides. TCRdb redid the calling of the 5' RACE reads with MiXCR, one entry per CDR3 protein. Here the sample spans about 290,000 distinct CDR3 sequences, roughly 26% being singletons. This clonotype showed up many times. Antigen specificity is unknown. This clonotype was sampled from a woman between 65 and 79 years old in good health. The sequencing sample was made of blood. The chain joins TRBV28 to TRBJ2-7, with TRBD2 identical over 7 bases. The CDR3, as DNA: TGTGCCAGCAGCCAACGGAAGGGACTACAATGGAGGGAGCAGTACTTC. This codes for CASSQRKGLQWREQYF. Full variable domain (remainder filled in from reference TRBV28 and TRBJ2-7): DVKVTQSSRYLVKRTGEKVFLECVQDMDHENMFWYRQDPGLGLRLIYFSYDVKMKEKGDIPEGYSVSREKKERFSLILESASTNQTSMYLCASSQRKGLQWREQYFGPGTRLTVT.